Below, 21 T cell receptor beta chains from the same sample are listed, as sequenced in a study of cytomegalovirus exposure and HLA in healthy donors. Use of 60 Vbeta and 13 Jbeta primers characterized the PCR. The assay was immunoSEQ multiplex PCR, and TCRdb's table has in-frame clones only and misses some. The repertoire includes 110,000 to 150,000 clones, about 71% of them detected once, and under 2.5% sits in the top ten. Sequences were obtained from PBMCs. These receptors originate from a woman aged 60-70 years in good health and CMV-seropositive.

There are a few counts of this clone. The V call is TRBV2, the J call TRBJ2-7, with 7 nucleotides matching TRBD1. Germline CDR1 and CDR2: SNHLY and FYNNEI. The CDR3 runs 14 residues. The V and J ends lost 6 bases and 0 bases, in that order; junction bases with no gene match: 5. CDR3 nucleotide sequence: TGTGCCAGCAGGAACCGGGACAGCTCCTACGAGCAGTACTTC. This sequence encodes CASRNRDSSYEQYF.

In its sample, this clone was seen a few times. DNA of the CDR3: TGTGCCAGCAGTGTAACGGGAGGCACAGATACGCAGTATTTT. This translates into CASSVTGGTDTQYF. The chain couples TRBV6-1 to TRBJ2-3; D is possibly TRBD2 (6 bases). CDR3 length: 14 residues. CDR1 is MNHNS, CDR2 SASEGT, per germline. V gave up 4 bases and J gave up 1 base, with 9 bases separating them.

This chain joins TRBV7-2 and TRBJ2-7, with D unresolved. Trimming took off 1 base at V and 7 bases at J, with 14 bases between the two ends. Germline CDR1 and CDR2: SGHTA and FQGNSA. The CDR3 runs 14 residues. The CDR3 sequence: CASSLGFSRGEQYF. CDR3 nucleotide sequence: TGTGCCAGCAGCTTAGGCTTTAGCCGCGGAGAGCAGTACTTC. The whole variable domain, remainder taken from reference TRBV7-2 and TRBJ2-7, is GAGVSQSPSNKVTEKGKDVELRCDPISGHTALYWYRQSLGQGLEFLIYFQGNSAPDKSGLPSDRFSAERTGGSVSTLTIQRTQQEDSAVYLCASSLGFSRGEQYFGPGTRLTVT.

This sequence joins TRBV29-1 and TRBJ2-5, with 10 bases matching TRBD1. The trim removed 8 bases at V and 5 bases at J, leaving 11 bases unmatched. This CDR3 spans 14 amino acids. CDR1 and CDR2 (germline): SQVTM, ANQGSEA. In nucleotides, the CDR3 is TGCAGCCTATCAGCCGGGACAGGGGAGGAGACCCAGTACTTC. Encoded protein: CSLSAGTGEETQYF.

A single count supports this clone. This chain joins TRBV11-3 and TRBJ2-3; TRBD2 might be the D (6 bases). Trimming removed 5 bases from V and 4 bases from J, with 13 bases in between. The CDR3 is 14 residues long. Germline assignment: CDR1 SGHNT and CDR2 YENEEA. The CDR3 DNA reads TGTGCCAGCAGCCCCCCGGGGGTCGCAGATACGCAGTATTTT. Translating gives CASSPPGVADTQYF. Complete variable domain (other parts from reference TRBV11-3 and TRBJ2-3): EAGVVQSPRYKIIEKKQPVAFWCNPISGHNTLYWYLQNLGQGPELLIRYENEEAVDDSQLPKDRFSAERLKGVDSTLKIQPAELGDSAVYLCASSPPGVADTQYFGPGTRLTVL.

This chain links TRBV5-1 with TRBJ1-3; unclear D gene. From germline, CDR1 is SGHRS and CDR2 YFSETQ. The CDR3 sequence is 13 residues long. V was shortened by 5 bases and J by 0 bases, with 6 bases between the two germline ends. Here the CDR3 DNA reads TGCGCCAGCAGTACGGGCTCTGGAAACACCATATATTTT. It specifies CASSTGSGNTIYF. Based on the CDR3 plus reference TRBV5-1 and TRBJ1-3, the full variable domain is KAGVTQTPRYLIKTRGQQVTLSCSPISGHRSVSWYQQTPGQGLQFLFEYFSETQRNKGNFPGRFSGRQFSNSRSEMNVSTLELGDSALYLCASSTGSGNTIYFGEGSWLTVV.

This clone was seen just once. The chain combines TRBV7-2 with TRBJ2-5; TRBD1 matches at 8 bases. The CDR3 spans 14 residues. The V gene end was trimmed by 5 bases and the J gene end by 4 bases; junction bases not matched to a gene: 6. Per germline, CDR1 SGHTA and CDR2 FQGNSA. CDR3 DNA sequence: TGTGCCAGCAGCGGACAGGGACTGGGAGAGACCCAGTACTTC. This sequence encodes CASSGQGLGETQYF.

The V and J genes are TRBV11-2 and TRBJ2-7, with D possibly TRBD2 on 6 matching bases. Trimming cost V 0 bases and J 0 bases, with 12 bases left between them. The germline V gene has CDR1 SGHAT and CDR2 FQNNGV. The CDR3 runs to 16 residues. The CDR3 loop is CASSLDPGLTSYEQYF. The CDR3 DNA reads TGTGCCAGCAGCTTAGATCCGGGACTTACCTCCTACGAGCAGTACTTC.

V gene TRBV5-4 combines with J gene TRBJ2-1; 14 bases fit TRBD2. Trimming removed 6 bases from V and 9 bases from J; junction bases left unmatched: 11. Germline V gene lookup returns CDR1 SGHNT and CDR2 YYREEE (reference sequence). The CDR3 totals 16 residues. The CDR3 spells CASTPPGLAGAVEQFF. The CDR3 region has the DNA TGTGCCAGCACGCCCCCGGGACTAGCGGGAGCGGTTGAGCAGTTCTTC.

This sequence joins TRBV2 and TRBJ1-5, with 7 bases matching TRBD1. V was clipped by 6 bases and J by 0 bases; unmatched bases: 5. CDR1 and CDR2 from the germline V gene are SNHLY and FYNNEI. The CDR3 is 15 amino acids. The CDR3 DNA sequence: TGTGCCAGCAGATTCGGGACAGTTAGCAATCAGCCCCAGCATTTT. This gives the protein CASRFGTVSNQPQHF.

The chain joins TRBV14 to TRBJ2-7; 8 nucleotides align to TRBD2. V lost 0 bases, J lost 6 bases, and 13 bases stayed unmatched. CDR3 length: 17 residues. Germline CDR1 and CDR2: SGHDN and FVKESK. The CDR3: CASSQDSFTGTRGEQYF. Here the CDR3 DNA reads TGTGCCAGCAGCCAAGATAGCTTTACCGGGACTAGGGGCGAGCAGTACTTC.

Only a few counts were recorded for this clone. The chain combines TRBV6-1 with TRBJ2-3; D unresolved. From germline, CDR1 is MNHNS and CDR2 SASEGT. The CDR3 has 14 residues. The V gene lost 7 bases and the J gene lost 0 bases, with 11 bases spanning the gap. In DNA form, the CDR3 reads TGTGCCAGCACGCGTCATGGTAGCACAGATACGCAGTATTTT. Translating it yields CASTRHGSTDTQYF.

This chain joins TRBV6-6 and TRBJ1-3; TRBD1 aligns across 9 bases. CDR3 size: 15 residues. Unmatched junction bases numbered 6, after V lost 5 bases and J lost 4 bases. CDR1 is MNHNY, CDR2 SVGAGI, per germline (reference sequence). This CDR3 reads CASSPGTGRGNTIYF. CDR3 coding DNA: TGTGCCAGCAGTCCCGGGACAGGGAGAGGAAACACCATATATTTT.

The rearrangement uses TRBV9 and TRBJ2-7, with D possibly matching TRBD2 (5 bases). V lost 0 bases to trimming and J lost 4 bases, with 11 bases between them. The CDR3 contains 14 residues. Germline V lookup: CDR1 SGDLS, CDR2 YYNGEE. The CDR3 sequence is CASSVANGLYEQYF. The DNA of the CDR3 is TGTGCCAGCAGCGTAGCTAACGGACTTTACGAGCAGTACTTC.

The J gene is TRBJ2-7, the V gene TRBV7-8; 7 nucleotides match TRBD2. This CDR3 contains 16 residues. Germline CDR1 reads SGHVS; CDR2 reads FQNEAQ. V shed 1 base and J 4 bases; nucleotides not matched to a gene: 10. CDR3 bases: TGTGCCAGCAGCTTAGTGTGGAGCGGGAATTCTTACGAGCAGTACTTC. Translation: CASSLVWSGNSYEQYF.

The CDR3 loop is CATSSERGLTNEQFF. Here the CDR3 DNA reads TGTGCCACCAGCTCAGAAAGGGGACTAACTAATGAGCAGTTCTTC. The rearrangement links TRBV15 to TRBJ2-1; 7 nucleotides align to TRBD2. V dropped 5 bases and J dropped 7; count of bases not matched to a gene: 11. In germline, CDR1 is LNHNV, CDR2 YYDKDF (reference sequence). The CDR3 runs to 15 residues. Full variable domain (missing parts from reference TRBV15 and TRBJ2-1): DAMVIQNPRYQVTQFGKPVTLSCSQTLNHNVMYWYQQKSSQAPKLLFHYYDKDFNNEADTPDNFQSRRPNTSFCFLDIRSPGLGDTAMYLCATSSERGLTNEQFFGPGTRLTVL.

The V call is TRBV30, the J call TRBJ2-3; TRBD2 is a possible D gene (5 bases). V gave up 2 bases and J gave up 2 bases, with 8 bases separating them. The V gene's germline CDR1 is GTSNPN and CDR2 SVGIG (reference sequence). CDR3 length: 13 residues. CDR3: CAWSRTDTDTQYF. The CDR3 DNA reads TGTGCCTGGAGTCGGACTGACACAGATACGCAGTATTTT.

The genes are TRBV6-6 and TRBJ1-1; a possible D gene is TRBD1 (5 bases). Between the trimmed V and J ends, which lost 4 bases and 3 bases, there was a span of 12 bases. The CDR3 has 14 amino acids. Germline V gene data show CDR1 as MNHNY and CDR2 as SVGAGI (reference sequence). The DNA of the CDR3 is TGTGCCAGCAGTTCCCGGGGGGAGGACACTGAAGCTTTCTTT. Protein sequence: CASSSRGEDTEAFF.

The chain employs TRBV23-1 and TRBJ1-5; 7 positions match TRBD1. TRBV23-1 belongs to the ORF category, with a function that is uncertain. The CDR3 totals 13 residues. Trimming took 8 bases from V and 7 from J; bases not matched to a gene: 8. The CDR3 sequence: CASRRQGGQPQHF. The DNA of the CDR3 is TGCGCCAGCCGCCGACAGGGTGGACAGCCCCAGCATTTT.

This chain links TRBV5-1 with TRBJ2-3; tentatively, D is TRBD1 (5 bases). CDR3 length equals 15 residues. V shed 4 bases and J shed 3 bases, with 15 bases lying between them. From germline, CDR1 is SGHRS and CDR2 YFSETQ. CDR3 in amino acids: CASSMGSSGTDTQYF. CDR3 bases: TGCGCCAGCAGCATGGGGTCGTCAGGGACAGATACGCAGTATTTT.

The rearrangement links TRBV9 to TRBJ1-2, with 10 bases fitting TRBD1. The germline V gene encodes CDR1 SGDLS and CDR2 YYNGEE. The junction had 8 bases not matched to a gene; V was cut back by 3 bases and J by 6 bases. The CDR3 extends over 15 amino acids. The CDR3, as DNA: TGTGCCAGCAGCGCTCAGACAGGGGGCGGGGATGGCTACACCTTC. It is translated as CASSAQTGGGDGYTF.